A selection of T cell receptor beta chains follows, all from one sample in a study of cytomegalovirus exposure and HLA in healthy donors. The repertoire was sequenced with immunoSEQ multiplex PCR; TCRdb's copy has only in-frame clones and lacks some. The sample records 110,000 to 150,000 clones, around three quarters being singletons. Sequencing was carried out using PBMCs. Receptors were obtained from a woman between 18 and 30 years old in good health and CMV-seropositive. The conserved cysteine and the conserved F or W are not part of the CDR3 here. The order of the fields is D gene, clone size, V gene, CDR3 protein. A D gene is named only where the DNA matches it firmly. Clone size is shown for a subset of rows, as once, few, many or a class of expanded clone.

TRBD1,-,TRBV15,ATSSTKKGAGNEQF
-,-,TRBV7-2,ASSLGGGTYSPLH
-,-,TRBV19,ASSMRQDPYGYT
TRBD2,once,TRBV5-1,ASSQTSVGEQF
TRBD2,once,TRBV5-1,ASSLIRGGKNEQF
-,-,TRBV7-2,ASTKRQTSGANVLT
-,once,TRBV5-8,ASSFNSGSRNEKLF
TRBD1,-,TRBV30,ASTGTSGNEQF
-,-,TRBV5-1,ASSLVALAGTDTQY
TRBD2,-,TRBV19,ASSGGMDTQY
TRBD1,once,TRBV19,ASTRRPLGQGATDEAF
TRBD1,-,TRBV11-3,ASSRKCRDSSYEQY
-,few,TRBV7-6,ASSPAGNQPQH
-,-,TRBV7-2,ASSLVWAETQY
-,-,TRBV5-6,ASSAGQIRGLNEQY
-,-,TRBV13,ASSLAGGTRSTDTQY
-,-,TRBV2,ASRAGTGGEPQH
-,-,TRBV5-1,ASSLGGGGGNTEAF
-,-,TRBV5-8,ASSLELYEQY
-,-,TRBV6-1,ASSAGSGGASYGYT
TRBD1,-,TRBV5-6,ASSLGQGDPLH
TRBD1,-,TRBV29-1,SVSLGGDYGYT
-,-,TRBV30,AWSVGDSDEQF
-,-,TRBV27,ASSLAGYTEAF
-,-,TRBV7-9,ASSAGNSPLH
-,-,TRBV6-6,ASGQTYNEQF
-,-,TRBV21-1,ASSMRKSLNTEAF
TRBD1,-,TRBV2,ASIPGTGPTNEKLF
TRBD1,-,TRBV7-6,ASSVSASGGGEAF
-,-,TRBV27,ASRREDLFGYT
-,-,TRBV5-5,ASSFITKMADSTLEKLF
TRBD1,-,TRBV6-5,ASSISTGSTGELF
TRBD2,-,TRBV6-5,ASSGTSGGADTQY
-,-,TRBV4-1,ASSRVGIVRGELF
TRBD1,-,TRBV9,ASSVGQGPGELF
TRBD2,few,TRBV7-2,ASSPLLRLAPNEQF
TRBD1,-,TRBV6-1,ASSESPGGYNEQF
-,-,TRBV11-2,ASSPEGVHRSLNTIY
-,few,TRBV5-1,ASSARRDSGANVLT
-,-,TRBV19,ASHPSGTLTRGYNEQF
TRBD2,-,TRBV5-8,ASSLGGLSLTQY
-,-,TRBV27,ASSLSSSSYNEQF
TRBD1,few,TRBV30,AWTGTGVHEQY
TRBD2,-,TRBV7-2,ASSLTGGGISDTQY
-,-,TRBV6-5,ASMRETNTGELF
TRBD1,once,TRBV7-9,ASSPGQMNTEAF
TRBD2,-,TRBV28,ASTELAGSHLTEQY
-,-,TRBV28,ASTPFPQGYNSPLH
TRBD1,few,TRBV5-1,ASSPMAGQGNSPLH
TRBD2,few,TRBV9,ASDSRGEYNEQF
TRBD1,-,TRBV6-5,ASSLQGYSNQPQH
-,once,TRBV28,ASSLFDRGAF
-,-,TRBV7-4,ASSDMSLTPGNTIY